The 23 T cell receptor beta chains given below trace back to one sample, sequenced in a study of identical twins. TCRdb itself ran the 5' RACE reads through MiXCR, one entry per CDR3 protein. The sample comprises roughly 1,500,000 distinct CDR3 sequences, about 32% of which are singletons, and 0.27% rests with the top ten. The sequenced material came from cord blood. These receptors all stem from a newborn girl in good health.

The chain has TRBV6-6 and TRBJ2-7, with D maybe TRBD2 (6 bases). V was shortened by 3 bases and J by 12 bases, with 18 bases between the two germline ends. The CDR3 extends over 13 amino acids. Germline values: CDR1 MNHNY, CDR2 SVGAGI (reference sequence). DNA for the CDR3: TGTGCCAGCAGTTATATAGCGGAGGAGACCCGGTACTTC. This gives the protein CASSYIAEETRYF.

This clonotype was counted only a few times. The chain joins TRBV27 to TRBJ2-7, with 8 positions matching TRBD1. The CDR3 runs to 12 residues. With 5 bases clipped from V and 5 bases from J, the junction kept 2 bases outside the gene matches. The germline V gene has CDR1 MNHEY and CDR2 SMNVEV (reference sequence). The chain's CDR3 is CASSIQGDEQYF. DNA for the CDR3: TGTGCCAGCAGTATACAGGGGGACGAGCAGTACTTC.

The V gene is TRBV2, the J gene TRBJ2-7; 10 nucleotides match TRBD2. CDR3 length: 17 residues. J gave up 6 bases and V 1 base, and 12 bases lay outside the gene matches. Germline assignment: CDR1 SNHLY and CDR2 FYNNEI. Written as DNA, the CDR3 is TGTGCCAGCAGTGAAGGGCCTTTACTAGCGGGGCGCTCCGAGCAGTACTTC. The encoded protein is CASSEGPLLAGRSEQYF.

The chain couples TRBV28 to TRBJ2-1; 7 bases are shared with TRBD2. CDR1 is MDHEN and CDR2 is SYDVKM in the germline V gene. CDR3 size: 17 residues. V lost 7 bases and J lost 4; bases outside the gene matches: 16. CDR3 loop: CASTMVAGGGIYNEQFF. DNA of the CDR3: TGTGCCAGCACTATGGTAGCGGGTGGCGGGATATACAATGAGCAGTTCTTC.

The rearrangement joins TRBV5-1 to TRBJ2-1; 12 bases map to TRBD2. The V and J ends lost 0 bases and 10 bases, in that order; junction bases with no gene match: 8. This CDR3 spans 16 amino acids. Germline assignment: CDR1 SGHRS and CDR2 YFSETQ. The CDR3 DNA reads TGCGCCAGCAGCTTGGGGCTAGCGGGAGGGCCTAAAGAGCAGTTCTTC. Translated, it gives CASSLGLAGGPKEQFF.

In this sample, this clonotype turned up a few times. The genes are TRBV5-1 and TRBJ2-1, with a weak D call TRBD1 (6 bases). Germline CDR1 is SGHRS and CDR2 is YFSETQ. V gave up 5 bases and J gave up 3 bases, with 12 bases separating them. The CDR3 consists of 14 residues. The CDR3 nucleotides are TGCGCCAGCAGAGAGGGGGAGATCTACAATGAGCAGTTCTTC. The encoded protein is CASREGEIYNEQFF.

V usage is TRBV29-1 and J usage is TRBJ2-2; D is perhaps TRBD2 (6 bases). CDR1 is SQVTM and CDR2 is ANQGSEA in the germline V gene. V was clipped by 7 bases and J by 2 bases, with 14 bases between them. The CDR3 is made up of 14 amino acids. CDR3 in DNA: TGCAGCGGCCGGACGGGGGTAAACACCGGGGAGCTGTTTTTT. Encoded protein: CSGRTGVNTGELFF.

The rearrangement links TRBV20-1 to TRBJ2-2, with no clear D. Deletions cut 4 bases from V and 5 bases from J, with 11 bases between. In germline, CDR1 is DFQATT, CDR2 SNEGSKA (reference sequence). This CDR3 has 13 residues. The CDR3 nucleotides read TGCAGTGCTACCCTCTGGAGAACCGGGGAGCTGTTTTTT. This sequence encodes CSATLWRTGELFF.

As regards this clonotype: One junction end disagrees with the germline gene, perhaps due to a read error. The rearrangement joins TRBV4-1 to TRBJ2-7; D remains ambiguous. Germline V gives CDR1 MGHRA, CDR2 YSYEKL. The CDR3 is 15 amino acids. The CDR3 coding sequence is TGCGCCAGCAGCGATTGGATCGGACGGTCCTTCGAGCAGTACTTC. It specifies CASSDWIGRSFEQYF.

The count of this clonotype is one. CDR3 protein: CASSWDRGTGVVNEKLFF. CDR3 DNA: TGTGCCAGCAGCTGGGACAGGGGGACGGGAGTCGTTAATGAAAAACTGTTTTTT. The chain has TRBV6-1 and TRBJ1-4, with 11 bases aligning to TRBD1. The germline CDR1 and CDR2 sequences are MNHNS and SASEGT. This CDR3 is 18 amino acids long. After removal of 6 bases from V and 4 bases from J, the junction contained 13 bases not matched to a gene.

This clonotype was found a few times. The chain links TRBV5-1 to TRBJ2-4, with D perhaps TRBD2 (6 bases). Trimming removed 0 bases at V and 6 bases at J, with 19 bases between. Germline V lookup: CDR1 SGHRS, CDR2 YFSETQ. This CDR3 has 17 amino acids. The CDR3 loop is CASSLDFIAELRNIQYF. The CDR3 nucleotides read TGCGCCAGCAGCTTGGATTTTATAGCGGAGTTGAGAAACATTCAGTACTTC.

This clonotype has just a few counts. The chain recombines TRBV20-1 with TRBJ2-3; D not certain. Looked up from germline, CDR1 is DFQATT and CDR2 is SNEGSKA (reference sequence). The CDR3 consists of 16 residues. The V end was cut by 6 bases, the J end by 0 bases, with 19 bases between. CDR3 DNA sequence: TGCAGTGCCAGAACCTACGGTGGAACTAGCACAGATACGCAGTATTTT. This translates into CSARTYGGTSTDTQYF.

The chain joins TRBV27 to TRBJ2-7, with D perhaps matching TRBD2 (5 bases). Germline assignment: CDR1 MNHEY and CDR2 SMNVEV (reference sequence). The length of the CDR3 is 13 residues. Trimming took off 3 bases at V and 5 bases at J, with 11 bases between the two ends. Written as DNA, the CDR3 is TGTGCCAGCAGTTTCCGAGGGAGCCACGAGCAGTACTTC. Amino acids: CASSFRGSHEQYF.

The chain is built from TRBV11-2 and TRBJ2-1; D gene uncertain. Deletions cut 4 bases from V and 6 bases from J, with 10 bases between. CDR3 length: 13 amino acids. Looked up from germline, CDR1 is SGHAT and CDR2 is FQNNGV. The CDR3 loop is CASSSLLGNEQFF. Here the CDR3 DNA reads TGTGCCAGCAGCTCATTGCTGGGCAATGAGCAGTTCTTC.

The chain links TRBV7-6 to TRBJ1-5, with D possibly being TRBD1 (6 bases). Germline V CDR1 and CDR2: SGHVS, FNYEAQ. Trimming pared 5 bases from V and 4 bases from J, leaving 15 bases between. The CDR3 is 15 amino acids. CDR3 protein: CASSAHLGGNQPQHF. The CDR3 bases are TGTGCCAGCAGCGCGCACTTAGGGGGGAATCAGCCCCAGCATTTT.

Notes on this clonotype: An end of the junction differs from the germline gene, which may be a read error. V usage is TRBV7-2 and J usage is TRBJ2-3, with D unresolved. The CDR3 length is 15 residues. Germline values: CDR1 SGHTA, CDR2 FQGNSA. The CDR3 DNA is TGTGCCAGCAGCTCGATCCGACTCCGCACAGATGCGCAGTATTTT. Translation: CASSSIRLRTDAQYF. Together with reference TRBV7-2 and TRBJ2-3, the CDR3 gives the full variable domain: GAGVSQSPSNKVTEKGKDVELRCDPISGHTALYWYRQSLGQGLEFLIYFQGNSAPDKSGLPSDRFSAERTGGSVSTLTIQRTQQEDSAVYLCASSSIRLRTDAQYFGPGTRLTVL.

This clonotype was seen more than once but under ten times. The chain recombines TRBV20-1 with TRBJ2-1; no definite D call. The V end was cut by 2 bases, the J end by 10 bases, with 12 bases between. Per germline, CDR1 DFQATT and CDR2 SNEGSKA (reference sequence). The CDR3 length is 12 residues. CDR3: CSARPNFGEQFF. As DNA, the CDR3 is TGCAGTGCTAGACCCAATTTCGGGGAGCAGTTCTTC.

This clonotype showed up just a few times. The J gene is TRBJ1-2, the V gene TRBV11-1; weak D call: TRBD1 (5 bases). The CDR3 has 16 residues. V lost 0 bases and J lost 4, with 15 bases in between. The germline gives CDR1 SGHAT, CDR2 FQDESV (reference sequence). DNA of the CDR3: TGTGCCAGCAGCTTAGCGGACGAGGGGCGAGGCTATGGCTACACCTTC. It translates to CASSLADEGRGYGYTF.

V gene TRBV20-1 combines with J gene TRBJ1-6; D call uncertain. The CDR3 totals 16 residues. Trimming removed 3 bases at V and 4 bases at J, with 16 bases between. CDR1 and CDR2 (germline): DFQATT, SNEGSKA (reference sequence). The CDR3 DNA sequence: TGCAGTGCTAGTGCAAATGGCAGGTTTTATAATTCACCCCTCCACTTT. Protein product: CSASANGRFYNSPLHF.

J is TRBJ2-7 and V is TRBV6-6; no reliable D call. V dropped 4 bases and J dropped 7 bases, with 20 bases sitting between them. The germline gives CDR1 MNHNY, CDR2 SVGAGI (reference sequence). The CDR3 covers 15 residues. The CDR3: CASSSLGMAYNEQYF. DNA for the CDR3: TGTGCCAGCAGTTCCCTGGGGATGGCTTACAATGAGCAGTACTTC.

A few counts support this clonotype. The rearrangement joins TRBV3-1 to TRBJ2-7; no reliable D call. The CDR3 spans 12 residues. Germline CDR1 LGHDT, CDR2 YNNKEL (reference sequence). The germline V and J ends were trimmed by 2 bases and 4 bases, with 6 bases remaining between them. CDR3 sequence (DNA): TGTGCCAGCAGCCAATTCGTATACGAGCAGTACTTC. Translation: CASSQFVYEQYF.

There are a few counts of this clonotype. The rearrangement uses TRBV6-2 or TRBV6-3 and TRBJ2-1, with TRBD2 matching 16 bases. Germline V lookup: CDR1 MNHEY, CDR2 SVGEGT. CDR3 length equals 17 residues. V shed 8 bases, J shed 4 bases, and the junction held 8 bases outside the gene matches. The DNA of the CDR3 is TGTGCCAGCCGAGGGACTAGCGGGAGGGCGGGATACAATGAGCAGTTCTTC. Protein product: CASRGTSGRAGYNEQFF.

The rearrangement joins TRBV12-5 to TRBJ1-2; D uncertain. Trimming took off 6 bases at V and 0 bases at J, with 8 bases between the two ends. Germline V gene sequence: CDR1 LGHNT, CDR2 FRNRAP. The CDR3 has 13 residues. CDR3: CASGPIANYGYTF. CDR3 DNA sequence: TGTGCTAGTGGCCCCATAGCTAACTATGGCTACACCTTC.